This TCR beta chain appears in the sequencing data of a study of T-cell memory formation after mild COVID-19. Study context: Largely donor-specific sequence clusters came from a couple of donors. Whole-study findings and limits: Confirmation of SARS-CoV-2 specificity was lacking for second-wave clones peaking day 37. The appearance of some responding clones in pre-infection memory suggested that cross-reactive memory joined.

TCRdb fed the 5' RACE reads into MiXCR, producing one record per CDR3 protein. The sample has under 250,000 distinct CDR3 sequences; about 10% are singletons. This clonotype was seen more than once but under ten times. The antigen is undetermined. The CDR3 has 14 residues. Germline CDR1 and CDR2: DFQATT and SNEGSKA (reference sequence). V dropped 6 bases and J dropped 4 bases, with 18 bases sitting between them. The material sequenced was PBMCs or a T cell subset sorted from them (not recorded which). The chain couples TRBV20-1 to TRBJ1-2; possibly TRBD1 for D (5 bases). This TCR came from a man between 18 and 35 years old who had mild COVID-19 (a few samples of this study predate the infection). Cell type and time point are not known. Written as DNA, the CDR3 is TGCAGTGCCCGCGTCGGGTCAGGGCGCTATGGCTACACCTTC. Translating gives CSARVGSGRYGYTF.